Presented here are 21 T cell receptor beta chains from one specimen sequenced in a study of cytomegalovirus exposure and HLA in healthy donors. The primer mix had 60 Vbeta and 13 Jbeta primers. Data came from immunoSEQ multiplex PCR; TCRdb stores just in-frame clones and leaves some out. The sample shows 150,000 to 200,000 clones, under 85% of them seen only once. The sample comprised PBMCs. The receptors derive from a man aged 50-59 years in good health and CMV-seronegative.

In this sample, this clone turned up once. The chain has TRBV30 and TRBJ2-3; 11 positions match TRBD2. Germline V gene lookup returns CDR1 GTSNPN and CDR2 SVGIG (reference sequence). The CDR3 loop spans 15 amino acids. Losses at the gene ends were 0 bases for V and 8 bases for J; bases not matched to a gene: 7. CDR3: CAWSVFGLAGGTQYF. In DNA, the CDR3 is TGTGCCTGGAGTGTATTCGGGCTAGCGGGAGGTACGCAGTATTTT.

This chain links TRBV6-5 with TRBJ2-3, with a weak D call TRBD2 (5 bases). The length of the CDR3 is 16 residues. From germline, CDR1 is MNHEY and CDR2 SVGAGI. Trimming took off 0 bases at V and 5 bases at J, with 15 bases between the two ends. The CDR3 sequence is CASSYSIGLGLDTQYF. Here the CDR3 DNA reads TGTGCCAGCAGTTACTCGATTGGACTGGGCCTAGATACGCAGTATTTT.

This sequence joins TRBV7-9 and TRBJ1-4; 7 bases agree with TRBD1. This CDR3 spans 14 amino acids. CDR1 and CDR2 from the germline V gene are SEHNR and FQNEAQ (reference sequence). With 7 bases clipped from V and 7 bases from J, the junction kept 9 bases outside the gene matches. The CDR3 sequence: CASNQGGFGEKLFF. The CDR3, as DNA: TGTGCCAGCAACCAGGGGGGTTTTGGTGAAAAACTGTTTTTT.

The J gene is TRBJ1-2, the V gene TRBV27; D not resolved. The CDR3 has 13 residues. V dropped 3 bases and J dropped 8 bases, with 13 bases sitting between them. Germline-derived CDR1 and CDR2 are MNHEY and SMNVEV (reference sequence). CDR3 amino acids: CASSLGIGGGYTF. CDR3 nucleotide sequence: TGTGCCAGCAGTTTGGGCATCGGCGGGGGCTACACCTTC.

V is TRBV7-9 and J is TRBJ1-2; 8 bases are a match to TRBD1. Per the germline V gene, CDR1 is SEHNR and CDR2 is FQNEAQ (reference sequence). The CDR3 runs 15 residues. V gave up 7 bases and J gave up 2 bases; unmatched junction bases: 9. The CDR3 nucleotides are TGTGCCAGCATCCCGGGACAGGCCCCCAACTATGGCTACACCTTC. It translates to CASIPGQAPNYGYTF. Filled out from reference TRBV7-9 and TRBJ1-2, the complete variable domain reads DTGVSQNPRHKITKRGQNVTFRCDPISEHNRLYWYRQTLGQGPEFLTYFQNEAQLEKSRLLSDRFSAERPKGSFSTLEIQRTEQGDSAMYLCASIPGQAPNYGYTFGSGTRLTVV.

The V call is TRBV7-9, the J call TRBJ1-2; tentative D call: TRBD1 (5 bases). The germline gives CDR1 SEHNR, CDR2 FQNEAQ (reference sequence). The CDR3 contains 15 residues. Trimming pared 0 bases from V and 5 bases from J, leaving 13 bases between. The CDR3 reads CASSLAVRGGYGYTF. The DNA of the CDR3 is TGTGCCAGCAGCTTAGCGGTTCGGGGGGGTTATGGCTACACCTTC. Based on the CDR3 plus reference TRBV7-9 and TRBJ1-2, the full variable domain is DTGVSQNPRHKITKRGQNVTFRCDPISEHNRLYWYRQTLGQGPEFLTYFQNEAQLEKSRLLSDRFSAERPKGSFSTLEIQRTEQGDSAMYLCASSLAVRGGYGYTFGSGTRLTVV.

This rearrangement joins TRBV4-2 to TRBJ2-3, with D possibly matching TRBD2 (7 bases). The CDR3 extends over 18 amino acids. Trimming shortened V by 0 bases and J by 4 bases, and 20 bases separated the two germline ends. The germline gives CDR1 LGHNA, CDR2 YNFKEQ. The CDR3 DNA sequence: TGTGCCAGCAGCCAAGATCTTATACGGTGGGGGGGCCCAGATACGCAGTATTTT. This gives the protein CASSQDLIRWGGPDTQYF.

Regarding this clone: At one of its ends the junction is not consistent with the germline gene, which may arise from a read error. This chain connects TRBV7-9 to TRBJ1-3; D unresolved. The CDR3 is 15 amino acids. Germline V CDR1 and CDR2: SEHNR, FQNEAQ (reference sequence). CDR3 DNA: TGTTCCAGCAGCTTAGATCAGGCAGCTGGAAACACCATATATTTT. Translated: CSSSLDQAAGNTIYF.

The V gene is TRBV2, the J gene TRBJ2-5; D not resolved. The CDR3 has 15 amino acids. V dropped 2 bases and J dropped 2 bases, with 12 bases sitting between them. Looked up from germline, CDR1 is SNHLY and CDR2 is FYNNEI. The CDR3 sequence is CASSELRSRQETQYF. Written as DNA, the CDR3 is TGTGCCAGCAGTGAACTACGGAGTCGACAAGAGACCCAGTACTTC.

The chain uses TRBV28 and TRBJ1-1; perhaps TRBD1 as D (6 bases). Germline V gives CDR1 MDHEN, CDR2 SYDVKM. V was trimmed by 4 bases and J by 4 bases, leaving 16 bases between them. CDR3 length: 15 amino acids. CDR3 protein: CASSSPLGRGTEAFF. DNA of the CDR3: TGTGCCAGCAGTTCCCCCTTAGGCAGGGGCACTGAAGCTTTCTTT.

By share, this clone counts as medium-sized. The chain combines TRBV27 with TRBJ2-5; TRBD2 matches 7 bases. The CDR3 length is 15 residues. J was trimmed by 2 bases and V by 2 bases; bases with no gene match: 5. CDR1 and CDR2 from the germline V gene are MNHEY and SMNVEV (reference sequence). The CDR3 nucleotides read TGTGCCAGCAGTTTAGAGGGAGGGCAACAAGAGACCCAGTACTTC. The encoded protein is CASSLEGGQQETQYF.

The rearrangement uses TRBV11-1 and TRBJ2-1; 11 nucleotides match TRBD2. J gave up 10 bases and V 3 bases, and 8 bases lay outside the gene matches. The germline CDR1 and CDR2 sequences are SGHAT and FQDESV (reference sequence). The CDR3 covers 15 residues. The CDR3 loop reads CASSFGTSGLREQFF. As DNA, the CDR3 is TGTGCCAGCAGCTTTGGGACTAGCGGCCTAAGGGAGCAGTTCTTC.

V gene TRBV6-5 combines with J gene TRBJ1-1, with 7 bases identical to TRBD1. V trimming: 5 bases; J trimming: 4 bases; junction bases outside the gene matches: 7. This CDR3 region has 14 residues. Germline V gives CDR1 MNHEY, CDR2 SVGAGI. CDR3 amino acids: CASSPDRSVTEAFF. The CDR3 DNA sequence: TGTGCCAGCAGTCCGGACAGGAGCGTCACTGAAGCTTTCTTT.

This chain links TRBV19 with TRBJ2-5; TRBD1 matches 7 bases. The J call is in doubt because the DNA end fits TRBJ2-7 better. This CDR3 contains 14 residues. The germline V gene has CDR1 LNHDA and CDR2 SQIVND (reference sequence). The CDR3 sequence is CASSDRDSSYEQYF. The CDR3 coding sequence is TGTGCCAGTAGCGACAGGGACAGCTCCTACGAGCAGTACTTC.

J is TRBJ1-2 and V is TRBV5-1; possibly TRBD1 for D (6 bases). This CDR3 contains 14 residues. Germline V gene sequence: CDR1 SGHRS, CDR2 YFSETQ. The V and J ends lost 0 bases and 8 bases respectively, with 14 bases between them. The CDR3 DNA reads TGCGCCAGCAGCTTGGACAGGGATCGGAGGGGCTACACCTTC. The encoded protein is CASSLDRDRRGYTF.

J is TRBJ1-2 and V is TRBV7-9, with 7 bases identical to TRBD1. In germline, CDR1 is SEHNR, CDR2 FQNEAQ (reference sequence). The CDR3 runs 15 residues. V lost 3 bases, J lost 9 bases, and 13 bases stayed unmatched. The CDR3 is CASSFGPRYRGSYTF. The CDR3 coding sequence is TGTGCCAGCAGCTTTGGTCCCCGGTACAGGGGCAGCTACACCTTC.

The table lists this clone with a few counts. The V and J genes are TRBV19 and TRBJ2-5; 12 bases fit TRBD2. The CDR3 has 17 amino acids. Germline V gene data show CDR1 as LNHDA and CDR2 as SQIVND (reference sequence). V shed 4 bases and J 3 bases; nucleotides not matched to a gene: 9. Here the CDR3 DNA reads TGTGCCAGTAGTACCCCACGGGCTAGCGGGAGGGAAGAGACCCAGTACTTC. Encoded protein: CASSTPRASGREETQYF.

The genes are TRBV9 and TRBJ1-2; unclear D gene. CDR1 is SGDLS, CDR2 YYNGEE, per germline. The CDR3 has 15 residues. Trimming cost V 0 bases and J 4 bases, with 13 bases left between them. This CDR3 is CASSVAAGGSYGYTF. DNA of the CDR3: TGTGCCAGCAGCGTAGCAGCAGGAGGGAGCTATGGCTACACCTTC.

This clone was seen just once. The rearrangement links TRBV4-3 to TRBJ1-2, with TRBD1 as a possible D gene (5 bases). This CDR3 spans 14 amino acids. Germline lookup yields CDR1 LGHNA and CDR2 YSLEER. V was shortened by 7 bases and J by 4 bases, with 16 bases between the two germline ends. For the CDR3, the DNA is TGCGCCAGCACCCGACAGCCTGGTAGCTATGGCTACACCTTC. This gives the protein CASTRQPGSYGYTF.

This clone was recorded once. This chain connects TRBV28 to TRBJ2-7, with TRBD1 as a possible D gene (6 bases). CDR1 is MDHEN, CDR2 SYDVKM, per germline. The V end lost 9 bases, the J end lost 6 bases, and 18 bases lay between the germline ends. This CDR3 is built from 13 residues. The CDR3, as DNA: TGTGCCAGAGTCCCCAGGGGTAACCGCGAGCAGTACTTC. This translates into CARVPRGNREQYF.

The chain links TRBV7-3 to TRBJ1-1; unclear D gene. Per germline, CDR1 SGHTA and CDR2 FQGTGA. V shed 2 bases and J shed 1 base, with 5 bases lying between them. CDR3 size: 13 residues. CDR3 in DNA: TGTGCCAGCAGCTTATACAGGAACACTGAAGCTTTCTTT. This codes for CASSLYRNTEAFF.